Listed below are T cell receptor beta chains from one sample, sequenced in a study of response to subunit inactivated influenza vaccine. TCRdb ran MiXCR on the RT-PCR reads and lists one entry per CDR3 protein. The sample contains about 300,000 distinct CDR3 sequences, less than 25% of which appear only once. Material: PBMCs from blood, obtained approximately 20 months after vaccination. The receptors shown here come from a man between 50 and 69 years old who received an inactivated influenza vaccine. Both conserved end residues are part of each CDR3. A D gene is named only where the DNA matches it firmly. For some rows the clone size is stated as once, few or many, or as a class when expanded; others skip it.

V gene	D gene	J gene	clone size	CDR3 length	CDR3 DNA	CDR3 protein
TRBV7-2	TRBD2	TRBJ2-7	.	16	TGTGCCAGCAGCCCGGGTCGGTTAGCGGGTTCCTACGAGCAGTACTTC	CASSPGRLAGSYEQYF
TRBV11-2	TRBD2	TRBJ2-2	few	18	TGTGCCAGCAGCAGGACTAGCGGGGGCGCTTTCGAATCCGGGGAGCTGTTTTTT	CASSRTSGGAFESGELFF
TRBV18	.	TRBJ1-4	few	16	TGTGCCAGCTCACCCCCAGGCGCGGGAAGTAATGAAAAACTGTTTTTT	CASSPPGAGSNEKLFF
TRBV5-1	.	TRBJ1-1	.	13	TGCGCCAGCCGGTTCGAGATGAACACTGAAGCTTTCTTT	CASRFEMNTEAFF
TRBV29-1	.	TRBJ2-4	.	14	TGCAGCGTTGCCCCAAGGTTAGCCAAAAACATTCAGTACTTC	CSVAPRLAKNIQYF
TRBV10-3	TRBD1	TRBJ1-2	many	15	TGTGCCATCAGTTCCTTAACAGGGGGCTTCTATGGCTACACCTTC	CAISSLTGGFYGYTF
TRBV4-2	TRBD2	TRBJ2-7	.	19	TGTGCCAGCAGCCCTGATCTAGGAGCGGGAGGGCCGAAAAGATACGAGCAGTACTTC	CASSPDLGAGGPKRYEQYF
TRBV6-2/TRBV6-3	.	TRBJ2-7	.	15	TGTGCCAGCAGTTACTCGTCTGGGTTTCCCTACGAGCAGTACTTC	CASSYSSGFPYEQYF
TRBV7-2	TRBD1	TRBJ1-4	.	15	TGTGCCAGCAGCTCCAGGACAGGGGGCTATGAAAAACTGTTTTTT	CASSSRTGGYEKLFF
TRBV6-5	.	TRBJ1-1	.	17	TGTGCCAGCAGTTACTCGAAGTTTCGTTTTGGGGACACTGAAGCTTTCTTT	CASSYSKFRFGDTEAFF
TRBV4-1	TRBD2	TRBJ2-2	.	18	TGCGCCAGCAGCCAAGGCCCTAGCGGGGGCCTCAACACCGGGGAGCTGTTTTTT	CASSQGPSGGLNTGELFF
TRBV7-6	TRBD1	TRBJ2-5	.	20	TGTGCCAGCAGCTTAGCCTTATCTCCCGGGACAGGGACGTCTCAAGAGACCCAGTACTTC	CASSLALSPGTGTSQETQYF
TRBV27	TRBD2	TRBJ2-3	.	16	TGTGCCAGCGCCGCCGTGGGGTTAGCGGGGAAAAATACGCAGTATTTT	CASAAVGLAGKNTQYF
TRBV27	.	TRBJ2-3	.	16	TGTGCCAGCAGTTCTCAGGGTTTGCCAGGCACAGATACGCAGTATTTT	CASSSQGLPGTDTQYF
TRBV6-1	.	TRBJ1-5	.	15	TGTGCCAGCAGAACCTCGGACAATAGCAATCAGCCCCAGCATTTT	CASRTSDNSNQPQHF
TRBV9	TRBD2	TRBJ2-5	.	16	TGTGCCAGCAGCTCAACCGGCGGGAGGGCCGGAGAGACCCAGTACTTC	CASSSTGGRAGETQYF
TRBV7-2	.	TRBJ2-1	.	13	TGTGCCAGCAGCTTGGCGAGAGGCGGTGAGCAGTTCTTC	CASSLARGGEQFF
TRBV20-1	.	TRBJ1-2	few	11	TGCAGTGCGGGAGGACTCTATCAGTACACCTTC	CSAGGLYQYTF
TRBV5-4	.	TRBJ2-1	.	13	TGTGCCAGCAGCCCGGACGGCCAGGGTGAGCAGTTCTTC	CASSPDGQGEQFF
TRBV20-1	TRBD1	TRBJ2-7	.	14	TGCAGTGCCGAGGAAGGGACAGGGGCCCTCAAGCAGTACTTC	CSAEEGTGALKQYF
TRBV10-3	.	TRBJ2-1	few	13	TGTGCCATCAGTGAGTCCGGGGTCGATGAGCAGTTCTTC	CAISESGVDEQFF
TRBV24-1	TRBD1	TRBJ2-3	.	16	TGTGCCACCAGTGATGCTGGACAGGGTTACACAGATACGCAGTATTTT	CATSDAGQGYTDTQYF
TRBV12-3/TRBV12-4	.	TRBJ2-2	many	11	TGTGCCAGCAGTTTCACCGGGGAGCTGTTTTTT	CASSFTGELFF
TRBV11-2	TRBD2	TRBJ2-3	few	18	TGTGCCAGCAGCTTAGATGGGCGTGGGACTAGCTGGGCAGATACGCAGTATTTT	CASSLDGRGTSWADTQYF
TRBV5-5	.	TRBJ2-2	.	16	TGTGCCAGCAGCCCCCGGGCCGCTTATCTATCCGGGGAGCTGTTTTTT	CASSPRAAYLSGELFF
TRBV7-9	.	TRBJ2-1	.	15	TGTGCCAGCAGCTTAAATGGGGAACAGTCCGATGAGCAGTTCTTC	CASSLNGEQSDEQFF
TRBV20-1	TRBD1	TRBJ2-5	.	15	TGCAGTGCTAGACCCGGGACAGCAAGCCAAGAGACCCAGTACTTC	CSARPGTASQETQYF
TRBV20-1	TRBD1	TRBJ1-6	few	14	TGCAGTGCTTCGGACAGGGTGTTGATTTCACCCCTCCACTTT	CSASDRVLISPLHF
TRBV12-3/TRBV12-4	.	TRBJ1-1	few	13	TGTGCCAGCAGAATGACACGAAACACTGAAGCTTTCTTT	CASRMTRNTEAFF
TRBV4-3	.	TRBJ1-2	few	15	TGCGCCAGCAGCCAAGCTTGGCCCGGGGACTATGGCTACACCTTC	CASSQAWPGDYGYTF
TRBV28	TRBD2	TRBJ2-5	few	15	TGTGCCAGCAGTTTCGGCGGGGGTATTGGAGAGACCCAGTACTTC	CASSFGGGIGETQYF
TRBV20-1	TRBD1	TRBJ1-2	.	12	TGCAGTGCCAAGGACAGGGACTATGGCTACACCTTC	CSAKDRDYGYTF